The T cell receptor (beta chain) under discussion was sequenced for a study of response to subunit inactivated influenza vaccine (dated by TCRdb to between 2017 and 2018). About the investigation overall: To follow how T cells responded to a trivalent subunit inactivated influenza vaccine, the researchers relied on deep quantitative profiling of the T cell receptor repertoire.

The investigation overall reported the following: The authors proposed that each seasonal influenza vaccination may bring in only a limited number of new T cells.

This clonotype was seen a handful of times. Which antigen it targets is not known. There are no base qualities to consult, and no much larger clone falls within one base. The receptor library was made with RT-PCR. Sequencing used an Illumina HiSeq 2500. In TCRdb, the public reads were trimmed at Q25 with fastp and aligned with MiXCR, with productive beta chains retained. Each entry merges the rows of one CDR3 protein and shows their most common DNA and genes. Recorded for this sample are 650,000 to 800,000 distinct CDR3 sequences; more than 11% of them occurred a single time. The ten largest make up 6.5% to 8.5% of the sample. The material was PBMCs from blood, obtained less than 15 days before vaccination. The source of this sequence is a man in his fifties who received an inactivated influenza vaccine. Donor details come from another sample of the same person, matched by shared clones.

The CDR3 region reads CAWDRAYEQYF. The sequence in DNA is TGTGCCTGGGACAGGGCTTACGAGCAGTACTTC. The sequence links TRBV30 to TRBJ2-7; 7 junctional bases match TRBD1. The CDR3 numbers 11 residues from cysteine through phenylalanine. Solely the CDR3 DNA is kept, with 33 bases framed from the first base. Unmatched junction bases come to 2, with V trimmed by 5 bases and J by 4 bases. The germline V gene (reference sequence) provides CDR1 GTSNPN and CDR2 SVGIG.